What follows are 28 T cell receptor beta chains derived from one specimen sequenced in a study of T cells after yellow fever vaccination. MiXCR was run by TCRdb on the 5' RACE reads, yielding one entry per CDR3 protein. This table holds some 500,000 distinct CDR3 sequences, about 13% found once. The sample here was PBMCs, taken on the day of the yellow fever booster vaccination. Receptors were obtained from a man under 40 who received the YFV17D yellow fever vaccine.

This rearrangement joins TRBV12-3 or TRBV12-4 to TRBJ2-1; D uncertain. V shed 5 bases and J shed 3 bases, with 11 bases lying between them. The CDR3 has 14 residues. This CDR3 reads CASSPRPGYNEQFF. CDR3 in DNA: TGTGCCAGCAGTCCCCGCCCAGGCTACAATGAGCAGTTCTTC.

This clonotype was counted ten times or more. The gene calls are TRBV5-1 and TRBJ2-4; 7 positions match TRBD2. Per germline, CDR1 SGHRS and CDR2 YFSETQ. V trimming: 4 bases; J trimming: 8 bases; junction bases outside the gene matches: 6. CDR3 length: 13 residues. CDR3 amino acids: CASSLRGEDIQYF. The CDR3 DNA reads TGCGCCAGCAGCCTTCGGGGGGAAGACATTCAGTACTTC.

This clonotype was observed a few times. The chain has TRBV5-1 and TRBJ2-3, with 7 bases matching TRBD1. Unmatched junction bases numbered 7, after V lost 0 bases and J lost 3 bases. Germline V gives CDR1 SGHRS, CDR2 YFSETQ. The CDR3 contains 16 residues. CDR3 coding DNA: TGCGCCAGCAGCTTGGTGTCAGGGGGTACTACAGATACGCAGTATTTT. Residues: CASSLVSGGTTDTQYF.

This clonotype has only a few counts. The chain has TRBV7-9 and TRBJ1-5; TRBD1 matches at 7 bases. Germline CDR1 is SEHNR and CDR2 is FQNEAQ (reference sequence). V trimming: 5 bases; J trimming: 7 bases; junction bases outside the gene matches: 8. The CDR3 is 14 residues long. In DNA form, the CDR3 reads TGTGCCAGCAGCCAGGGGGGGGCTCGGCAGCCCCAGCATTTT. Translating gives CASSQGGARQPQHF.

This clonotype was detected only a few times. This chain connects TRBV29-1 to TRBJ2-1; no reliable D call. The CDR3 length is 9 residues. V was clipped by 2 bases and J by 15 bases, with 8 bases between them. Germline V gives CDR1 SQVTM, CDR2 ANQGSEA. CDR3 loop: CSVELWGFF. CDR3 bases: TGCAGCGTTGAACTATGGGGGTTCTTC.

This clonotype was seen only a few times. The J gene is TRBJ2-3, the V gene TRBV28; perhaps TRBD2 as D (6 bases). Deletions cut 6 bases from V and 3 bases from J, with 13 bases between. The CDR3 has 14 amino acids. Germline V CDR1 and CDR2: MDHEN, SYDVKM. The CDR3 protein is CASSRRLVTDTQYF. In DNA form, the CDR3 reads TGTGCCAGCAGCCGACGACTAGTGACAGATACGCAGTATTTT.

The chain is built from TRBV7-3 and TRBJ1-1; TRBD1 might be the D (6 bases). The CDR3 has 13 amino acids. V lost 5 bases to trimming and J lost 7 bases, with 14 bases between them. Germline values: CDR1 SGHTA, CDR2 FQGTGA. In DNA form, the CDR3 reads TGTGCCAGCAGCGCAGGACAGTACCGTGAAGCTTTCTTT. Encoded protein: CASSAGQYREAFF.

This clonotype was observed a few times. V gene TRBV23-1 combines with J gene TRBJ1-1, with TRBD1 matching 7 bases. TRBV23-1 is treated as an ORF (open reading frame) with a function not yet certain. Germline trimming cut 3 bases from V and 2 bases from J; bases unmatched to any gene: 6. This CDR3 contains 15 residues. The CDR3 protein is CASSHQQGRNTEAFF. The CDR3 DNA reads TGCGCCAGCAGTCATCAACAGGGGAGAAACACTGAAGCTTTCTTT.

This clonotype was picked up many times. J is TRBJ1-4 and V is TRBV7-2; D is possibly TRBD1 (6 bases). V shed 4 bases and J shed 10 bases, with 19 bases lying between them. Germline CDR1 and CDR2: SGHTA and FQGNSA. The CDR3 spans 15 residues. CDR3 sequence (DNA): TGTGCCAGCAGCTCACTCCGGGACAAATGGGTAAAACTGTTTTTT. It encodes CASSSLRDKWVKLFF. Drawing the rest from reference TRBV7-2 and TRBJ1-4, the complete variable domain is GAGVSQSPSNKVTEKGKDVELRCDPISGHTALYWYRQSLGQGLEFLIYFQGNSAPDKSGLPSDRFSAERTGGSVSTLTIQRTQQEDSAVYLCASSSLRDKWVKLFFGSGTQLSVL.

The CDR3: CASSSLGGGSYGYTF. The CDR3 bases are TGTGCCAGCAGTTCCCTTGGGGGAGGTAGCTATGGCTACACCTTC. The chain links TRBV12-3 or TRBV12-4 to TRBJ1-2; tentatively, D is TRBD1 (5 bases). The CDR3 consists of 15 residues. The V end lost 4 bases, the J end lost 4 bases, and 16 bases lay between the germline ends.

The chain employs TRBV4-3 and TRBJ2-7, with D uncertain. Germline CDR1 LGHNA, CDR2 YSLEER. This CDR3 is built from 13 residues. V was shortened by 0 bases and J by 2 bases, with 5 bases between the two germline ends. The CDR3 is CASSQDAAYEQYF. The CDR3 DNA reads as TGCGCCAGCAGCCAAGATGCAGCCTACGAGCAGTACTTC.

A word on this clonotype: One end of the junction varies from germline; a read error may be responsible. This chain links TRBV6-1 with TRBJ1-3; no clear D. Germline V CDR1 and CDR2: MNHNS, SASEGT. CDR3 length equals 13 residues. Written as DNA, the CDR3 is TGTGCCAGCAGAGTAACGAGTGGAAACACCACATATTTT. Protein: CASRVTSGNTTYF.

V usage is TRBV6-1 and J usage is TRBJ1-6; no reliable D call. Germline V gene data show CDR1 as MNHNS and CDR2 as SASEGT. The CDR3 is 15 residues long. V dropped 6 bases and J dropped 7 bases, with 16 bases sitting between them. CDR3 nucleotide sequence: TGTGCCAGCAGACACCCCGGGGAAGGGAATTCACCCCTCCACTTT. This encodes CASRHPGEGNSPLHF.

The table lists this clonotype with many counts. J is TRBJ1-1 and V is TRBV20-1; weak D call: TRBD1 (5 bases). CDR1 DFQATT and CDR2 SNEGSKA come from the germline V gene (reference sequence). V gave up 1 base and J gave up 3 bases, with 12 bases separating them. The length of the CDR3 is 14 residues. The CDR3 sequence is CSARGGVGDTEAFF. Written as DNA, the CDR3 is TGCAGTGCTAGAGGGGGGGTGGGGGACACTGAAGCTTTCTTT.

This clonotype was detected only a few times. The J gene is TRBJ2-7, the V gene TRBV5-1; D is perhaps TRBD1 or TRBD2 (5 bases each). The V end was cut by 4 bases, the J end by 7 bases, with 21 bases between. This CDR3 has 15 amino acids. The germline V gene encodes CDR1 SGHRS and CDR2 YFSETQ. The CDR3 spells CASSGRAAGTGEQYF. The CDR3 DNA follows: TGCGCCAGCAGCGGGCGAGCAGCAGGGACGGGAGAGCAGTACTTC.

CDR3 loop: CASSPRGFGNTIYF. The CDR3 DNA sequence: TGTGCCAGCAGCCCAAGGGGGTTCGGAAACACCATATATTTT. The chain has TRBV7-2 and TRBJ1-3; a possible D gene is TRBD1 (6 bases). V lost 5 bases and J lost 4, with 12 bases in between. The V gene's germline CDR1 is SGHTA and CDR2 FQGNSA. This CDR3 has 14 amino acids. The whole variable domain, remainder taken from reference TRBV7-2 and TRBJ1-3, is GAGVSQSPSNKVTEKGKDVELRCDPISGHTALYWYRQSLGQGLEFLIYFQGNSAPDKSGLPSDRFSAERTGGSVSTLTIQRTQQEDSAVYLCASSPRGFGNTIYFGEGSWLTVV.

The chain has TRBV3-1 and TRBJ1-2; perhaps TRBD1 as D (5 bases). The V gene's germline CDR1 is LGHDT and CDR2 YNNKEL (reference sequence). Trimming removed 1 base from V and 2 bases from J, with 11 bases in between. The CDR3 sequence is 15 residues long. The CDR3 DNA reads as TGTGCCAGCAGCCAAGGGGGGACGGCGAACTATGGCTACACCTTC. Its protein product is CASSQGGTANYGYTF.

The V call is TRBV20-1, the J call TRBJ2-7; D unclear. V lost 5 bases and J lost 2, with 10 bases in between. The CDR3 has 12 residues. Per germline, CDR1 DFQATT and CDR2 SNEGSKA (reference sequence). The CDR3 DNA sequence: TGCAGTGCTCCGGGCGGAGCCTACGAGCAGTACTTC. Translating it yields CSAPGGAYEQYF.

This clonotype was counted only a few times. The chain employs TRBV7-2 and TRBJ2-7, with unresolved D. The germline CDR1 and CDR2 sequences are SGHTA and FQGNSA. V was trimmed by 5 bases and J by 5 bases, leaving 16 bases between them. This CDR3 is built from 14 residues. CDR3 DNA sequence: TGTGCCAGCAGCCCCCACCCTAAAGCCCACGAGCAGTACTTC. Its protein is CASSPHPKAHEQYF.

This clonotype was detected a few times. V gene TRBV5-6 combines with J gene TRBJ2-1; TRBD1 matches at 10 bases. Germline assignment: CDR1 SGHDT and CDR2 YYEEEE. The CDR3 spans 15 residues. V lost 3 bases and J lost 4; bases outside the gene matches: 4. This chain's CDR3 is CASSWDRGYYNEQFF. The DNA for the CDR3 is TGTGCCAGCAGCTGGGACAGGGGATATTACAATGAGCAGTTCTTC.

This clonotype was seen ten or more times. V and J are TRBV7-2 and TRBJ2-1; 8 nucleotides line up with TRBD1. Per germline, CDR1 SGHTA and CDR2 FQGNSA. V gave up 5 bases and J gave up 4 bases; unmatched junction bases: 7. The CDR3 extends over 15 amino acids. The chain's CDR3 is CASSIGQGGYNEQFF. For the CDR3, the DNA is TGTGCCAGCAGCATCGGACAGGGCGGGTACAATGAGCAGTTCTTC. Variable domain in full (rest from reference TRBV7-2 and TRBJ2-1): GAGVSQSPSNKVTEKGKDVELRCDPISGHTALYWYRQSLGQGLEFLIYFQGNSAPDKSGLPSDRFSAERTGGSVSTLTIQRTQQEDSAVYLCASSIGQGGYNEQFFGPGTRLTVL.

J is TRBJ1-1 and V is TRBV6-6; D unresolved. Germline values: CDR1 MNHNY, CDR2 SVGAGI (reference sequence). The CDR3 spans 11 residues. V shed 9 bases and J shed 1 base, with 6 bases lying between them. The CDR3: CASLGNTEAFF. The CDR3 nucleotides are TGTGCCAGTTTAGGGAACACTGAAGCTTTCTTT.

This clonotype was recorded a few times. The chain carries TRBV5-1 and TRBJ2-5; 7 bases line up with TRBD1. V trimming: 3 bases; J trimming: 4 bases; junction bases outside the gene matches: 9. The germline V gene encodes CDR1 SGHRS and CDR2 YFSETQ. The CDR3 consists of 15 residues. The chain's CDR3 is CASSYRFSGGETQYF. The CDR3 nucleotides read TGCGCCAGCAGCTATAGGTTTTCAGGGGGAGAGACCCAGTACTTC.

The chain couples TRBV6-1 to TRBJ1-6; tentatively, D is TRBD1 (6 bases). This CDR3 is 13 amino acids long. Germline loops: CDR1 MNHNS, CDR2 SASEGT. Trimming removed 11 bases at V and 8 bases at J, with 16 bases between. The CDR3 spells CACGGSGDSPLHF. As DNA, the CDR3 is TGTGCCTGTGGAGGGTCAGGGGATTCACCCCTCCACTTT.

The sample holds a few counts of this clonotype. DNA for the CDR3: TGTGCCATCAGTGAAAAGTTGCTAGGGCCCCAGCATTTT. Amino acids: CAISEKLLGPQHF. This sequence joins TRBV10-3 and TRBJ1-5; unclear D gene. V was cut by 3 bases and J by 9 bases, with 12 bases left in between. The CDR3 runs 13 residues. Germline assignment: CDR1 ENHRY and CDR2 SYGVKD.

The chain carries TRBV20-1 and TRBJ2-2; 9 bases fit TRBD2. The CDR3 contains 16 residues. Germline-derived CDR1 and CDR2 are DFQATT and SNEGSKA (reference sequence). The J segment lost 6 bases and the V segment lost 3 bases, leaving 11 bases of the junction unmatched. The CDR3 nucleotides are TGCAGTGCTAGTCTTAGCGGGGGCGAGGTATCCGGGGAGCTGTTTTTT. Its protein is CSASLSGGEVSGELFF.

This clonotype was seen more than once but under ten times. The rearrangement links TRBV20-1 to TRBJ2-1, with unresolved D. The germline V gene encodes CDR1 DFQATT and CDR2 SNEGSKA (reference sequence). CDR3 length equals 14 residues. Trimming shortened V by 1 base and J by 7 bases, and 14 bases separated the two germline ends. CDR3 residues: CSARAFGASNEQFF. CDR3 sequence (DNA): TGCAGTGCTAGAGCCTTCGGAGCATCTAATGAGCAGTTCTTC.

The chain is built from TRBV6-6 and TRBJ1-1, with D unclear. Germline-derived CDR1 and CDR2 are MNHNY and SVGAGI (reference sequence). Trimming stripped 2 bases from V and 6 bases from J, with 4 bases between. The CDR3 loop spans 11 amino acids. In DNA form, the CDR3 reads TGTGCCAGCAGTTACGCCGCTGAAGCTTTCTTT. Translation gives CASSYAAEAFF.